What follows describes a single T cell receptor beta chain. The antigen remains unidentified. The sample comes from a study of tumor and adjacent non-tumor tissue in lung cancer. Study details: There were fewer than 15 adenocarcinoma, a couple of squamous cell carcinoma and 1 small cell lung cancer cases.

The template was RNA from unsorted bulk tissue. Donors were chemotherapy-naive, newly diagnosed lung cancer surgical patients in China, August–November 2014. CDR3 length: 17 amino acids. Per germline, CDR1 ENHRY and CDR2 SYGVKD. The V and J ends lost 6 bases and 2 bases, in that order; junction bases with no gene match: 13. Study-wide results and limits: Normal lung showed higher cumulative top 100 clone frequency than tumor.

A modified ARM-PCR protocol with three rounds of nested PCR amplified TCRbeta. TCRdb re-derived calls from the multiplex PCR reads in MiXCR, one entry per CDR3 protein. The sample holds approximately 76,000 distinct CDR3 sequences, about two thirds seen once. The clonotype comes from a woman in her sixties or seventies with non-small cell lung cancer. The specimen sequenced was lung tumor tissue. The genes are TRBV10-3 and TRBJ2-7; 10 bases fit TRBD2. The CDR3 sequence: CAIRTRGLASVPYEQYF. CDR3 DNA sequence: TGTGCCATCAGGACAAGGGGACTAGCGAGTGTTCCCTACGAGCAGTACTTC.